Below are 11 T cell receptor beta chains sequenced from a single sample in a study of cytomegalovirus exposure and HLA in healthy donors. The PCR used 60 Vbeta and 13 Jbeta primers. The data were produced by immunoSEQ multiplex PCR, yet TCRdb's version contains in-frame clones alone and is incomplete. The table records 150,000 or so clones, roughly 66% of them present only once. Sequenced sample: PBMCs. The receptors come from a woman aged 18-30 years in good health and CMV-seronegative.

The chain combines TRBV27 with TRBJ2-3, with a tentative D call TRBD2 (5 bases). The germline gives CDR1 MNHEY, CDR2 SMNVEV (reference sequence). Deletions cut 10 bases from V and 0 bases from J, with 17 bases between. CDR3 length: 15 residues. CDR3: CATKQGGLSTDTQYF. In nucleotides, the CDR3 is TGTGCCACCAAGCAAGGCGGGCTAAGCACAGATACGCAGTATTTT.

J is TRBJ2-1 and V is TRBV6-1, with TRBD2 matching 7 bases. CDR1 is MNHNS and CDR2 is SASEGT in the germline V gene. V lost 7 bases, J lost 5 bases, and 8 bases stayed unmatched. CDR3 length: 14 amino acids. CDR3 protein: CASTGGGSDNEQFF. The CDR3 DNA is TGTGCCAGCACGGGGGGAGGATCGGACAATGAGCAGTTCTTC.

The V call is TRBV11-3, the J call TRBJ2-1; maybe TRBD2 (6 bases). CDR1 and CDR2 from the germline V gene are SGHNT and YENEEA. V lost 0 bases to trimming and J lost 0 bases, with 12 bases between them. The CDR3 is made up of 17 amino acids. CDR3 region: CASSLDRGRSSYNEQFF. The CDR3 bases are TGTGCCAGCAGCTTAGATCGAGGGAGGAGCTCCTACAATGAGCAGTTCTTC.

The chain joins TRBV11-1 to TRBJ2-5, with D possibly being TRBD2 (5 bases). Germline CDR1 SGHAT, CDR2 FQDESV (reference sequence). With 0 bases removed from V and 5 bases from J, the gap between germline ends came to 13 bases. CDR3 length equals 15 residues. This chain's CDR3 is CASSLAWAGAETQYF. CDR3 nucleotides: TGTGCCAGCAGCTTAGCATGGGCGGGTGCGGAGACCCAGTACTTC.

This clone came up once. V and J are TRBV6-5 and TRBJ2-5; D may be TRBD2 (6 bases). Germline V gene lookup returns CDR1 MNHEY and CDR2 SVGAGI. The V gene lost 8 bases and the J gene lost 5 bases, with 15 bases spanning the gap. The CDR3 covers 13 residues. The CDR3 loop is CASSSGPVETQYF. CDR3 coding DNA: TGTGCCAGCTCGAGCGGGCCGGTGGAGACCCAGTACTTC.

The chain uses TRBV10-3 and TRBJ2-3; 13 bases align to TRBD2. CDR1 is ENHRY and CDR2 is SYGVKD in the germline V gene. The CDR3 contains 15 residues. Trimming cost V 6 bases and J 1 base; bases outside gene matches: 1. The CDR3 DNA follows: TGTGCCATCAGCGGGACTAGCGGGGGCACAGATACGCAGTATTTT. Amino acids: CAISGTSGGTDTQYF.

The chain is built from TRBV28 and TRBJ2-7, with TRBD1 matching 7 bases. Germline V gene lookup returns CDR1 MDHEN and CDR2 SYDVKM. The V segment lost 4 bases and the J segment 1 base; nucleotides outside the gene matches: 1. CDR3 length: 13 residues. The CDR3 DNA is TGTGCCAGCAGTTCGACAGGGTCCTACGAGCAGTACTTC. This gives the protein CASSSTGSYEQYF.

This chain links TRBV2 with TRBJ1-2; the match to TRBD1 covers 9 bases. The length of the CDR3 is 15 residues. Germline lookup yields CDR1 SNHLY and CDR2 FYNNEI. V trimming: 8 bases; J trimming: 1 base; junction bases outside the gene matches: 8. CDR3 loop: CASREGTGLNYGYTF. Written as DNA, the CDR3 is TGTGCCAGCCGGGAAGGGACAGGGCTTAACTATGGCTACACCTTC.

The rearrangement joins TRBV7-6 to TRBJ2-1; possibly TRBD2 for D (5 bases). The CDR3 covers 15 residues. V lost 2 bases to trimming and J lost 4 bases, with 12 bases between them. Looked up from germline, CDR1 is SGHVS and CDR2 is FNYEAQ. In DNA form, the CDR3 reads TGTGCCAGCAGCTTAAGGTACCAGCGGTACAATGAGCAGTTCTTC. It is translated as CASSLRYQRYNEQFF.

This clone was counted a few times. The CDR3 DNA reads as TGTGCCAGCAGCTTGAGCACACTAAACACTGAAGCTTTCTTT. Residues: CASSLSTLNTEAFF. This sequence joins TRBV11-2 and TRBJ1-1; D gene ambiguous. There are 14 residues in the CDR3. V was trimmed by 3 bases and J by 2 bases, leaving 10 bases between them. CDR1 is SGHAT, CDR2 FQNNGV, per germline.

The DNA for the CDR3 is TGTGCCAGCAGCGCTCGACAGGGGGGTTCCTATAATTCACCCCTCCACTTT. Amino acids: CASSARQGGSYNSPLHF. This rearrangement joins TRBV7-9 to TRBJ1-6; TRBD1 matches 9 bases. The length of the CDR3 is 17 residues. V lost 5 bases and J lost 1; bases outside the gene matches: 6. Germline V gene data show CDR1 as SEHNR and CDR2 as FQNEAQ (reference sequence). The full variable domain, its missing parts supplied by reference TRBV7-9 and TRBJ1-6, is DTGVSQNPRHKITKRGQNVTFRCDPISEHNRLYWYRQTLGQGPEFLTYFQNEAQLEKSRLLSDRFSAERPKGSFSTLEIQRTEQGDSAMYLCASSARQGGSYNSPLHFGNGTRLTVT.